Listed below are T cell receptor beta chains from one sample, sequenced in a study of blood T cell repertoires in COVID-19. Generated by immunoSEQ multiplex PCR, the TCRdb table keeps only in-frame clones and is missing some. The sample includes tens of thousands of clones, around 90% of them seen just once. Sequencing was done on a sample of peripheral blood. The receptors here all came from a woman of 80 years or more with active or convalescent COVID-19. Each CDR3 is given with its conserved first and last residue. Fields, in order: CDR3 length, V gene, clone size, D gene, J gene, CDR3 DNA, CDR3 protein. D genes are given only for firm matches. A clone size is listed for some rows: how often the clone was seen (once, few, many), or a class if it is expanded.

cdr3_length: 14
v_call: TRBV28
clone_size: NA
d_call: TRBD2
j_call: TRBJ2-2
cdr3_nt: TGTGCCAGCAGGACGGGAGGTTACACCGGGGAGCTGTTTTTT
cdr3_aa: CASRTGGYTGELFF

cdr3_length: 16
v_call: TRBV5-1
clone_size: once
d_call: TRBD2
j_call: TRBJ2-5
cdr3_nt: TGCGCCAGCAGCTTGCTACCGGGACTAGGACAAGAGACCCAGTACTTC
cdr3_aa: CASSLLPGLGQETQYF

cdr3_length: 16
v_call: TRBV9
clone_size: NA
d_call: TRBD2
j_call: TRBJ2-3
cdr3_nt: TGTGCCAGCAGCGTAGAAGCGGGAACAGTCGCAGATACGCAGTATTTT
cdr3_aa: CASSVEAGTVADTQYF

cdr3_length: 16
v_call: TRBV27
clone_size: NA
d_call: NA
j_call: TRBJ2-5
cdr3_nt: TGTGCCAGCAGCCACTGGGTGGGGGCAGACCAAGAGACCCAGTACTTC
cdr3_aa: CASSHWVGADQETQYF

cdr3_length: 13
v_call: TRBV28
clone_size: once
d_call: NA
j_call: TRBJ1-5
cdr3_nt: TGTGCCACCAAGATGGGAGGGAATCAGCCCCAGCATTTT
cdr3_aa: CATKMGGNQPQHF

cdr3_length: 16
v_call: TRBV7-9
clone_size: NA
d_call: TRBD2
j_call: TRBJ2-5
cdr3_nt: TGTGCCAGCAGTCTCATGCTAAGCGGGAGTGGAGAGACCCAGTACTTC
cdr3_aa: CASSLMLSGSGETQYF

cdr3_length: 15
v_call: TRBV6-5
clone_size: once
d_call: NA
j_call: TRBJ1-5
cdr3_nt: TGTGCCAGCAGTTCCACCGGGACTGTCAATCAGCCCCAGCATTTT
cdr3_aa: CASSSTGTVNQPQHF

cdr3_length: 15
v_call: TRBV7-9
clone_size: NA
d_call: NA
j_call: TRBJ1-3
cdr3_nt: TGTGCCAGCAGCCGAGCGCAGAGCTCTGGAAACACCATATATTTT
cdr3_aa: CASSRAQSSGNTIYF

cdr3_length: 15
v_call: TRBV18
clone_size: NA
d_call: NA
j_call: TRBJ1-5
cdr3_nt: TGTGCCAGCTCCCCCGGACAGTCTAGCAATCAGCCCCAGCATTTT
cdr3_aa: CASSPGQSSNQPQHF

cdr3_length: 16
v_call: TRBV28
clone_size: NA
d_call: TRBD1
j_call: TRBJ1-2
cdr3_nt: TGTGCCAGCAGGGGGGTGGAGGGGGCGAAGAACTATGGCTACACCTTC
cdr3_aa: CASRGVEGAKNYGYTF

cdr3_length: 14
v_call: TRBV6-2/TRBV6-3
clone_size: NA
d_call: TRBD1
j_call: TRBJ1-2
cdr3_nt: TGTGCCAGCGGCCGCAGACAGGGCTTCTATGGCTACACCTTC
cdr3_aa: CASGRRQGFYGYTF

cdr3_length: 15
v_call: TRBV7-2
clone_size: NA
d_call: TRBD2
j_call: TRBJ2-1
cdr3_nt: TGTGCCAGCAGCAACTTAGCGGGAGTGTACAATGAGCAGTTCTTC
cdr3_aa: CASSNLAGVYNEQFF

cdr3_length: 15
v_call: TRBV5-4
clone_size: NA
d_call: NA
j_call: TRBJ1-1
cdr3_nt: TGTGCCAGCAGCCGACCAGGACAATCCGACACTGAAGCTTTCTTT
cdr3_aa: CASSRPGQSDTEAFF

cdr3_length: 15
v_call: TRBV2
clone_size: NA
d_call: NA
j_call: TRBJ2-2
cdr3_nt: TGTGCCAGCAGTGAGGACTCAAGGTCCACCGGGGAGCTGTTTTTT
cdr3_aa: CASSEDSRSTGELFF

cdr3_length: 16
v_call: TRBV5-5
clone_size: NA
d_call: TRBD1
j_call: TRBJ2-7
cdr3_nt: TGTGCCAGCAGCTTGGATGGGGACAGGGATACCTACGAGCAGTACTTC
cdr3_aa: CASSLDGDRDTYEQYF

cdr3_length: 14
v_call: TRBV19
clone_size: once
d_call: NA
j_call: TRBJ1-5
cdr3_nt: TGTGCCAGTAGTTTACAGAATAGCAATCAGCCCCAGCATTTT
cdr3_aa: CASSLQNSNQPQHF

cdr3_length: 13
v_call: TRBV29-1
clone_size: NA
d_call: NA
j_call: TRBJ1-1
cdr3_nt: TGCAGCGTTCGTTTGAGCCGTGACACTGAAGCTTTCTTT
cdr3_aa: CSVRLSRDTEAFF

cdr3_length: 14
v_call: TRBV9
clone_size: NA
d_call: TRBD2
j_call: TRBJ2-1
cdr3_nt: TGTGCCAGCAGCGTGGGAGGGCGGCTAGGAGAGCAGTTCTTC
cdr3_aa: CASSVGGRLGEQFF

cdr3_length: 18
v_call: TRBV7-9
clone_size: NA
d_call: TRBD2
j_call: TRBJ2-1
cdr3_nt: TGTGCCAGCCTAGGACTAGCGGGAGGGGACAACTCCTACAATGAGCAGTTCTTC
cdr3_aa: CASLGLAGGDNSYNEQFF

cdr3_length: 14
v_call: TRBV2
clone_size: NA
d_call: NA
j_call: TRBJ1-5
cdr3_nt: TGTGCCAGCAGCGAAGGCCAGGGAAGTCAGCCCCAGCATTTT
cdr3_aa: CASSEGQGSQPQHF

cdr3_length: 14
v_call: TRBV29-1
clone_size: NA
d_call: NA
j_call: TRBJ1-2
cdr3_nt: TGCAGCGTTGATCAGGGGCAGGGCGGGTATGGCTACACCTTC
cdr3_aa: CSVDQGQGGYGYTF

cdr3_length: 17
v_call: TRBV29-1
clone_size: NA
d_call: NA
j_call: TRBJ2-7
cdr3_nt: TGCAGCGTTGCCGGTGTTTGGCGCGGGATAAGGTCCTACGAGCAGTACTTC
cdr3_aa: CSVAGVWRGIRSYEQYF

cdr3_length: 13
v_call: TRBV10-2
clone_size: NA
d_call: NA
j_call: TRBJ2-5
cdr3_nt: TGCGCCAGCAGTGCGGGGGGCCGGGAGACCCAGTACTTC
cdr3_aa: CASSAGGRETQYF

cdr3_length: 13
v_call: TRBV5-1
clone_size: NA
d_call: TRBD1
j_call: TRBJ1-6
cdr3_nt: TGCGCCAGCAGCTTCCAGGGGGGATCACCCCTCCACTTT
cdr3_aa: CASSFQGGSPLHF

cdr3_length: 14
v_call: TRBV11-2
clone_size: NA
d_call: NA
j_call: TRBJ2-7
cdr3_nt: TGTGCCAGCACCCGCGGGCCTGACCCCTACGAGCAGTACTTC
cdr3_aa: CASTRGPDPYEQYF

cdr3_length: 15
v_call: TRBV6-5
clone_size: NA
d_call: NA
j_call: TRBJ2-1
cdr3_nt: TGTGCCAGCAGCCGGGACTCCCTGAAGATCAATGAGCAGTTCTTC
cdr3_aa: CASSRDSLKINEQFF

cdr3_length: 17
v_call: TRBV2
clone_size: NA
d_call: TRBD1
j_call: TRBJ1-2
cdr3_nt: TGTGCCAGCAGTGGTCGGGACAGTGGGTATTCGAACTATGGCTACACCTTC
cdr3_aa: CASSGRDSGYSNYGYTF

cdr3_length: 17
v_call: TRBV9
clone_size: NA
d_call: TRBD1
j_call: TRBJ2-7
cdr3_nt: TGTGCCAGCAGCGCAGGCGGGACAGGGGGTATATCGAGTGAGCAGTACTTC
cdr3_aa: CASSAGGTGGISSEQYF

cdr3_length: 18
v_call: TRBV3-1/TRBV3-2
clone_size: NA
d_call: TRBD2
j_call: TRBJ2-7
cdr3_nt: TGTGCCAGCCCCCCCTCCTCCTTAGGGCGGGAGTGGGGCTACGAGCAGTACTTC
cdr3_aa: CASPPSSLGREWGYEQYF

cdr3_length: 17
v_call: TRBV5-1
clone_size: NA
d_call: TRBD2
j_call: TRBJ2-1
cdr3_nt: TGCGCCAGCAGCATGGGGACTAGCGGGAGTAGGAACAATGAGCAGTTCTTC
cdr3_aa: CASSMGTSGSRNNEQFF

cdr3_length: 15
v_call: TRBV29-1
clone_size: NA
d_call: TRBD2
j_call: TRBJ2-5
cdr3_nt: TGCAGCGCTAGGCGGGGCTGGGGGGGCCAAGAGACCCAGTACTTC
cdr3_aa: CSARRGWGGQETQYF

cdr3_length: 12
v_call: TRBV29-1
clone_size: NA
d_call: TRBD1
j_call: TRBJ2-4
cdr3_nt: TGCAGCGTTGAGAGGACAGGTCCCATTCAGTACTTC
cdr3_aa: CSVERTGPIQYF

cdr3_length: 14
v_call: TRBV29-1
clone_size: NA
d_call: NA
j_call: TRBJ1-2
cdr3_nt: TGCAGCGTGACCGGACAGAACTTCAACTATGGCTACACCTTC
cdr3_aa: CSVTGQNFNYGYTF

cdr3_length: 14
v_call: TRBV27
clone_size: many
d_call: NA
j_call: TRBJ2-3
cdr3_nt: TGTGCCAGCCGGAGTCTTCGGGTGAGAGATACGCAGTATTTT
cdr3_aa: CASRSLRVRDTQYF

cdr3_length: 12
v_call: TRBV25-1
clone_size: once
d_call: NA
j_call: TRBJ2-4
cdr3_nt: TGTGCCAGCAGTGAATCCGGGAACATTCAGTACTTC
cdr3_aa: CASSESGNIQYF

cdr3_length: 13
v_call: TRBV7-2
clone_size: few
d_call: NA
j_call: TRBJ2-7
cdr3_nt: TGTGCCAGCAGCTTTGGGGCAGTCTACGAGCAGTACTTC
cdr3_aa: CASSFGAVYEQYF

cdr3_length: 16
v_call: TRBV11-2
clone_size: NA
d_call: NA
j_call: TRBJ2-3
cdr3_nt: TGTGCCAGCAGCTTAGTCTTAGCGCATGACACAGATACGCAGTATTTT
cdr3_aa: CASSLVLAHDTDTQYF

cdr3_length: 15
v_call: TRBV28
clone_size: NA
d_call: TRBD1
j_call: TRBJ2-5
cdr3_nt: TGTGCCAGCAGTTCCAGACAGGGCACACGGGAGACCCAGTACTTC
cdr3_aa: CASSSRQGTRETQYF

cdr3_length: 16
v_call: TRBV18
clone_size: NA
d_call: TRBD1
j_call: TRBJ1-2
cdr3_nt: TGTGCCAGCTCACCACCGCAGGGGGCGGCCAACTATGGCTACACCTTC
cdr3_aa: CASSPPQGAANYGYTF

cdr3_length: 15
v_call: TRBV5-1
clone_size: NA
d_call: TRBD1
j_call: TRBJ2-7
cdr3_nt: TGCGCCAGCAGCTTACGACAAACAGGGGACTACGAGCAGTACTTC
cdr3_aa: CASSLRQTGDYEQYF

cdr3_length: 17
v_call: TRBV19
clone_size: once
d_call: TRBD2
j_call: TRBJ2-1
cdr3_nt: TGTGCCAGTAAGGGGCTCGGACTAGCGGGTTCCTACAATGAGCAGTTCTTC
cdr3_aa: CASKGLGLAGSYNEQFF

cdr3_length: 16
v_call: TRBV27
clone_size: NA
d_call: NA
j_call: TRBJ2-5
cdr3_nt: TGTGCCAGCAGTTTATCTGGACACCTAGGGTCGGAGACCCAGTACTTC
cdr3_aa: CASSLSGHLGSETQYF

cdr3_length: 14
v_call: TRBV18
clone_size: once
d_call: NA
j_call: TRBJ1-3
cdr3_nt: TGTGCCAGCTCACCGGACAGTTTTGGAAACACCATATATTTT
cdr3_aa: CASSPDSFGNTIYF

cdr3_length: 13
v_call: TRBV27
clone_size: NA
d_call: NA
j_call: TRBJ2-1
cdr3_nt: TGTGCCAGCAACTCTCGCCTGGAGGGTGAGCAGTTCTTC
cdr3_aa: CASNSRLEGEQFF

cdr3_length: 14
v_call: TRBV7-2
clone_size: few
d_call: NA
j_call: TRBJ1-5
cdr3_nt: TGTGCCAGCAGCGCTGGGACTTCCAGTCAGCCCCAGCATTTT
cdr3_aa: CASSAGTSSQPQHF

cdr3_length: 14
v_call: TRBV19
clone_size: NA
d_call: TRBD1
j_call: TRBJ1-1
cdr3_nt: TGTGCCAGTAGGGACAGGGGTGGTATCACTGAAGCTTTCTTT
cdr3_aa: CASRDRGGITEAFF

cdr3_length: 15
v_call: TRBV4-3
clone_size: NA
d_call: TRBD2
j_call: TRBJ2-1
cdr3_nt: TGCGCCAGCAGCCAAGGCGGCGGGAGACCCAATGAGCAGTTCTTC
cdr3_aa: CASSQGGGRPNEQFF

cdr3_length: 13
v_call: TRBV18
clone_size: NA
d_call: NA
j_call: TRBJ2-2
cdr3_nt: TGTGCCAGCTCACCACGGCTTTCCGGGGAGCTGTTTTTT
cdr3_aa: CASSPRLSGELFF

cdr3_length: 15
v_call: TRBV28
clone_size: NA
d_call: TRBD1
j_call: TRBJ1-2
cdr3_nt: TGTGCCAGCAGTTTGTATGGACAGGGCCACTATGGCTACACCTTC
cdr3_aa: CASSLYGQGHYGYTF

cdr3_length: 17
v_call: TRBV10-1
clone_size: NA
d_call: TRBD2
j_call: TRBJ2-1
cdr3_nt: TGCGCCAGCAGTGAGTTCAGCGGGAGGGGAAACTACAATGAGCAGTTCTTC
cdr3_aa: CASSEFSGRGNYNEQFF

cdr3_length: 16
v_call: TRBV7-9
clone_size: NA
d_call: TRBD2
j_call: TRBJ2-7
cdr3_nt: TGTGCCAGCAGCCCTCGGCTAGCGGGAGGGCGAAACGAGCAGTACTTC
cdr3_aa: CASSPRLAGGRNEQYF

cdr3_length: 13
v_call: TRBV27
clone_size: NA
d_call: TRBD1
j_call: TRBJ2-7
cdr3_nt: TGTGCCAGCAGCAGCCGGACAGGCTACGAGCAGTACTTC
cdr3_aa: CASSSRTGYEQYF

cdr3_length: 14
v_call: TRBV2
clone_size: NA
d_call: NA
j_call: TRBJ2-7
cdr3_nt: TGTGCCAGCAGTATAACTAGTGCTGCCTACGAGCAGTACTTC
cdr3_aa: CASSITSAAYEQYF

cdr3_length: 12
v_call: TRBV19
clone_size: NA
d_call: NA
j_call: TRBJ2-7
cdr3_nt: TGTGCCAGTAGTATAGACGGCTACGAGCAGTACTTC
cdr3_aa: CASSIDGYEQYF

cdr3_length: 16
v_call: TRBV29-1
clone_size: NA
d_call: TRBD1
j_call: TRBJ2-3
cdr3_nt: TGCAGCGTTGAACAACGGGACAGGGGGTCCCAAGATACGCAGTATTTT
cdr3_aa: CSVEQRDRGSQDTQYF

cdr3_length: 17
v_call: TRBV19
clone_size: NA
d_call: TRBD2
j_call: TRBJ2-5
cdr3_nt: TGTGCCAGTAGTATTTATCCTAGCGGGAGGGGAGGGGAGACCCAGTACTTC
cdr3_aa: CASSIYPSGRGGETQYF

cdr3_length: 14
v_call: TRBV6-6
clone_size: NA
d_call: TRBD1
j_call: TRBJ2-7
cdr3_nt: TGTGCCAGCAGGTCCGGACAGGGTACCTACGAGCAGTACTTC
cdr3_aa: CASRSGQGTYEQYF